Below are 5 T cell receptor beta chains sequenced from a single sample in a study of blood T cells in healthy people across ages. It was with a sample-barcoded 5' primer and a J-beta primer mix that a second PCR of roughly 7 to 12 cycles was run. TCRdb reprocessed the 5' RACE reads via MiXCR and lists one record per CDR3 protein. The sample shows over 500,000 distinct CDR3 sequences, roughly half of them seen only once. The specimen was blood. These receptors were obtained from a woman of 80 years or more in good health.

The rearrangement links TRBV30 to TRBJ2-5, with TRBD1 matching over 7 bases. CDR1 and CDR2 from the germline V gene are GTSNPN and SVGIG (reference sequence). This CDR3 is built from 16 residues. With 0 bases clipped from V and 5 bases from J, the junction kept 12 bases outside the gene matches. CDR3 protein: CAWSVLRTGQGETQYF. CDR3 nucleotide sequence: TGTGCCTGGAGTGTACTCCGGACAGGTCAAGGGGAGACCCAGTACTTC.

The chain carries TRBV29-1 and TRBJ1-1; D might be TRBD1 (5 bases). CDR1 and CDR2 (germline): SQVTM, ANQGSEA. The CDR3 runs to 13 residues. The V and J ends lost 4 bases and 1 base respectively, with 10 bases between them. In DNA, the CDR3 is TGCAGCGTTGCCCTGGGGGGGAACACTGAAGCTTTCTTT. It specifies CSVALGGNTEAFF.

Of note for this clonotype: The junction and the germline gene differ at one end; a read error may be behind it. Here the CDR3 reads CACSFPTGRQETQYF. CDR3 DNA sequence: TGTGCCTGCAGCTTCCCGACAGGGAGACAAGAGACCCAGTACTTC. The chain has TRBV11-1 and TRBJ2-5, with 7 bases fitting TRBD1. Germline CDR1 reads SGHAT; CDR2 reads FQDESV (reference sequence). This CDR3 is 15 amino acids long.

This clonotype was counted a few times. The rearrangement joins TRBV20-1 to TRBJ1-5, with a possible D match to TRBD1 (5 bases). Germline V gives CDR1 DFQATT, CDR2 SNEGSKA (reference sequence). V was pared by 0 bases and J by 2 bases, with 11 bases between. The CDR3 spans 15 residues. CDR3 nucleotides: TGCAGTGCTAGAGATGTCTCGGGGGGCAATCAGCCCCAGCATTTT. Translated, it gives CSARDVSGGNQPQHF.

The chain uses TRBV7-9 and TRBJ2-5; D remains unclear. Germline V gives CDR1 SEHNR, CDR2 FQNEAQ (reference sequence). This CDR3 contains 12 residues. Trimming removed 5 bases at V and 12 bases at J, with 16 bases between. The chain's CDR3 is CASSPPSSLEYF. For the CDR3, the DNA is TGTGCCAGCAGCCCCCCGTCAAGTCTTGAGTACTTC.